Listed here are 12 T cell receptor beta chains from one sample, sequenced in a study of Ad26.COV2.S vaccination and SARS-CoV-2 variants. The table came from immunoSEQ multiplex PCR; TCRdb's copy has only in-frame clones and leaves some out. Among about 400,000 clones listed, about 89% were seen once. The treatment is: some 20 received Ad26.COV2.S at low or high dose, single or two shots; roughly 5 received placebo; per-sample allocation not given. Samples came from day 63 after the first vaccine or placebo injection. The sequencing here drew on peripheral blood, taken in a trial of Ad26.COV2.S vaccine versus placebo. The source of these receptors is a person between 18 and 65 years old who received the Ad26.COV2.S COVID-19 vaccine or a placebo.

The chain recombines TRBV30 with TRBJ1-2, with D perhaps TRBD1 (5 bases). V was trimmed by 4 bases and J by 4 bases, leaving 10 bases between them. This CDR3 spans 12 amino acids. From germline, CDR1 is GTSNPN and CDR2 SVGIG (reference sequence). This CDR3 is CAWTQGSYGYTF. Here the CDR3 DNA reads TGTGCCTGGACCCAGGGTAGCTATGGCTACACCTTC.

V is TRBV11-2 and J is TRBJ2-5; D may be TRBD1 or TRBD2 (5 bases each). The ends were cut back, 4 bases at V and 3 bases at J, with 15 bases in the middle. Germline CDR1 is SGHAT and CDR2 is FQNNGV. The length of the CDR3 is 15 residues. CDR3 coding DNA: TGTGCCAGCAGCTCATGGGGCACTAGTAAAGAGACCCAGTACTTC. Translating gives CASSSWGTSKETQYF.

This chain links TRBV9 with TRBJ2-2, with D possibly matching TRBD2 (8 bases). CDR3 length equals 19 residues. Germline V lookup: CDR1 SGDLS, CDR2 YYNGEE. V lost 0 bases and J lost 0, with 18 bases in between. This CDR3 is CASSVDSGGGRSNTGELFF. CDR3 DNA: TGTGCCAGCAGCGTAGATTCGGGAGGGGGCCGTTCGAACACCGGGGAGCTGTTTTTT.

This chain joins TRBV19 and TRBJ2-5; TRBD2 might be the D (5 bases). CDR3 size: 13 residues. V was shortened by 1 base and J by 5 bases, with 8 bases between the two germline ends. CDR1 is LNHDA and CDR2 is SQIVND in the germline V gene (reference sequence). The CDR3, as DNA: TGTGCCAGTAGTATAGTGAGGGAGGAGACCCAGTACTTC. Its translation is CASSIVREETQYF.

This sequence joins TRBV27 and TRBJ1-2; the D gene is possibly TRBD1 (5 bases). Deletions cut 2 bases from V and 3 bases from J, with 10 bases between. The CDR3 is 14 amino acids. CDR1 MNHEY and CDR2 SMNVEV come from the germline V gene (reference sequence). The CDR3 DNA is TGTGCCAGCAGTTTAGGGCAGGGCTACTATGGCTACACCTTC. It is translated as CASSLGQGYYGYTF.

The chain joins TRBV5-1 to TRBJ1-2; 7 bases fit TRBD1. Losses at the gene ends were 0 bases for V and 8 bases for J; bases not matched to a gene: 4. This CDR3 contains 13 residues. CDR1 and CDR2 (germline): SGHRS, YFSETQ. CDR3 nucleotide sequence: TGCGCCAGCAGCTTGGGAGGGGGCGGCGGCTACACCTTC. This encodes CASSLGGGGGYTF.

The V gene is TRBV30, the J gene TRBJ2-3; maybe TRBD2 (6 bases). CDR1 is GTSNPN, CDR2 SVGIG, per germline (reference sequence). The V and J ends lost 8 bases and 4 bases respectively, with 13 bases between them. This CDR3 is 12 amino acids long. CDR3 loop: CAGDFIADTQYF. CDR3 DNA sequence: TGTGCCGGGGACTTCATCGCAGATACGCAGTATTTT. Looking up the rest from reference TRBV30 and TRBJ2-3 gives the full variable domain: SQTIHQWPATLVQPVGSPLSLECTVEGTSNPNLYWYRQAAGRGLQLLFYSVGIGQISSEVPQNLSASRPQDRQFILSSKKLLLSDSGFYLCAGDFIADTQYFGPGTRLTVL.

The chain joins TRBV3-1 (or the pseudogene TRBV3-2) to TRBJ2-3; TRBD2 matches 7 bases. The CDR3 totals 15 residues. Germline V gene lookup returns CDR1 LGHDT and CDR2 YNNKEL (reference sequence). V shed 4 bases and J 1 base; nucleotides not matched to a gene: 5. CDR3: CASSPAGVGTDTQYF. CDR3 DNA: TGTGCCAGCAGCCCGGCGGGGGTGGGCACAGATACGCAGTATTTT.

The chain uses TRBV6-5 and TRBJ1-2; the D is unclear. The CDR3 spans 10 residues. Germline CDR1 reads MNHEY; CDR2 reads SVGAGI. V was pared by 7 bases and J by 4 bases, with 4 bases between. The CDR3 protein is CASTRYGYTF. The CDR3 DNA is TGTGCCAGCACCCGCTATGGCTACACCTTC.

The rearrangement links TRBV4-1 to TRBJ1-5; a weak D match, TRBD1 (5 bases). The V gene lost 0 bases and the J gene lost 2 bases, with 14 bases spanning the gap. Germline V gives CDR1 MGHRA, CDR2 YSYEKL. The CDR3 length is 17 residues. CDR3 sequence reads: CASSQDRGGGGNQPQHF. Here the CDR3 DNA reads TGCGCCAGCAGCCAAGATCGGGGCGGGGGTGGCAATCAGCCCCAGCATTTT.

About this clone: Different DNA sequences within this sample yield the same CDR3. The chain joins TRBV7-9 to TRBJ2-3; D possibly corresponds to TRBD2 (6 bases). Trimming stripped 5 bases from V and 0 bases from J, with 9 bases between. The CDR3 is 14 amino acids. CDR1 and CDR2 (germline): SEHNR, FQNEAQ (reference sequence). The CDR3 coding sequence is TGTGCCAGCAGCCGTAGCGGTAGCACAGATACGCAGTATTTT. As protein: CASSRSGSTDTQYF.

The genes are TRBV6-5 and TRBJ2-7; D is undetermined. With 4 bases removed from V and 0 bases from J, the gap between germline ends came to 13 bases. CDR3 length equals 15 residues. From germline, CDR1 is MNHEY and CDR2 SVGAGI. CDR3 residues: CASSSSAEHSYEQYF. DNA for the CDR3: TGTGCCAGCAGTTCCTCGGCGGAGCACTCCTACGAGCAGTACTTC.